This is a list of T cell receptor beta chains from one sample in a study of blood T cells in healthy people across ages. From the 5' RACE reads, TCRdb called clonotypes with MiXCR, one entry per CDR3 protein. The data show fewer than 900,000 distinct CDR3 sequences, with roughly 44% seen just once and 20% held by the top ten. Sequencing was done on a sample of blood. These receptors came from a woman aged 55-69 years in good health. The CDR3 runs from the conserved cysteine through the conserved F or W. Each record gives: D gene, J gene, V gene, clone size, CDR3 DNA, CDR3 protein. The D gene is left open where the match is weak. A row's size may be missing; if present it is once, few, many or a size class.

>TRBD2|TRBJ2-3|TRBV5-1|-
TGCGCCAGCAGCTTGGCCGTAGCGGGGACAGATACGCAGTATTTT
CASSLAVAGTDTQYF
>-|TRBJ1-6|TRBV4-1|-
TGCGCCAGCAGCCGAGACCATAGCTCCTATAATTCACCCCTCCACTTT
CASSRDHSSYNSPLHF
>TRBD2|TRBJ2-3|TRBV6-1|-
TGTGCCAGCAGTGAAAAGACTAGCGCGAGCACAGATACGCAGTATTTT
CASSEKTSASTDTQYF
>-|TRBJ2-6|TRBV6-5|-
TGTGCCAGCAGTTCCGGGGGTGGGGCCAACGTCCTGACTTTC
CASSSGGGANVLTF
>-|TRBJ1-2|TRBV3-1|-
TGTGCCAGCAGCCAAGATAGTAAGGGGGTTTATGGCTACACCTTC
CASSQDSKGVYGYTF
>-|TRBJ1-5|TRBV14|few
TGTGCCAGCAGCCCACGAGCCGACGGTAGCAATCAGCCCCAGCATTTT
CASSPRADGSNQPQHF
>-|TRBJ2-5|TRBV5-6|-
TGTGCCAGCAGGATCGACACTCAAGAGACCCAGTACTTC
CASRIDTQETQYF
>-|TRBJ1-4|TRBV5-6|-
TGTGCCAGCAGTCCGGCCGGGAGCCCACCGAAACTGTTTTTT
CASSPAGSPPKLFF
>-|TRBJ2-7|TRBV7-2|many
TGTGCCAGCAGCTTAGAGCGGACCTACGAGCAGTACTTC
CASSLERTYEQYF
>-|TRBJ2-1|TRBV12-3/TRBV12-4|many
TGTGCCAGCAGTCCCCTCTACAATGAGCAGTTCTTC
CASSPLYNEQFF
>-|TRBJ2-3|TRBV6-5|-
TGTGCCAGCAGGCGGAGCGGCGTCTCTAGCACAGATACGCAGTATTTT
CASRRSGVSSTDTQYF
>-|TRBJ1-1|TRBV5-1|few
TGCGCCAGCAGCGGGGAGGCTGAAGCTTTCTTT
CASSGEAEAFF
>TRBD2|TRBJ2-2|TRBV12-3/TRBV12-4|few
TGTGCCAGCACCAGAGGACTAGCGGGGGGCACCGGGGAGCTGTTTTTT
CASTRGLAGGTGELFF
>-|TRBJ2-1|TRBV9|-
TGTGCCAGCAGCGTACCGGGATCTACGGGGAATGAGCAGTTCTTC
CASSVPGSTGNEQFF
>-|TRBJ2-1|TRBV12-3/TRBV12-4|few
TGTGCCAGCAGTTTTTTCGTATATGAGCAGTTCTTC
CASSFFVYEQFF
>-|TRBJ2-3|TRBV6-2/TRBV6-3|-
TGTGCCAGCAGTTACTACGCTGGACAAAACACAGATACGCAGTATTTT
CASSYYAGQNTDTQYF
>-|TRBJ2-5|TRBV28|-
TGTGCCAGCAGGACTCCATCATGGTTAGAGACCCAGTACTTC
CASRTPSWLETQYF
>TRBD2|TRBJ2-7|TRBV10-3|few
TGTGCCATCAAGATTACTAGCGGGGATACCTACGAGCAGTACTTC
CAIKITSGDTYEQYF
>-|TRBJ2-3|TRBV20-1|few
TGCAGTGCTAGAGCTAGGCCCCCAGGGGGGGCAACAGATACGCAGTATTTT
CSARARPPGGATDTQYF
>TRBD1|TRBJ1-4|TRBV3-1|-
TGTGCCAGCAGCCTCCTAGGACAGGGGGAAGGTGAAAAACTGTTTTTT
CASSLLGQGEGEKLFF
>-|TRBJ2-3|TRBV27|-
TGTGCCAGCAATAAGCTAGCGAAAGGGGCCACAGATACGCAGTATTTT
CASNKLAKGATDTQYF
>TRBD1|TRBJ2-7|TRBV10-3|few
TGTGCCATCAGTTCCGGGACAGGGACCTACGAGCAGTACTTC
CAISSGTGTYEQYF
>TRBD2|TRBJ2-1|TRBV9|-
TGTGCCAGCAGCGGGGGGACTAGCATCTACAATGAGCAGTTCTTC
CASSGGTSIYNEQFF
>-|TRBJ2-5|TRBV6-5|once
TGTGCCAGCAGTTACGCTGGGGGGAGAGAGACCCAGTACTTC
CASSYAGGRETQYF
>TRBD1|TRBJ2-7|TRBV9|few
TGTGCCAGCAGCGTTGGGACAGCTTCCTACGAGCAGTACTTC
CASSVGTASYEQYF
>TRBD1|TRBJ2-7|TRBV29-1|many
TGCAGCGGACAGGGGGCTTCCTACGAGCAGTACTTC
CSGQGASYEQYF